These 7 T cell receptor beta chains were sequenced from one sample in a study of cytomegalovirus exposure and HLA in healthy donors. Vbeta (60) and Jbeta (13) primers were used in the PCR. Only in-frame clones appear in the TCRdb table, and some are missing; sequencing was by immunoSEQ multiplex PCR. The data show around 100,000 clones, with about 70% seen just once and 4.8% held by the top ten. The sample was PBMCs. The source is a man aged 25-40 years in good health and CMV-seropositive.

The chain links TRBV29-1 to TRBJ2-5; 12 bases match TRBD2. CDR3 length: 15 amino acids. The V segment lost 3 bases and the J segment 5 bases; nucleotides outside the gene matches: 7. Germline CDR1 reads SQVTM; CDR2 reads ANQGSEA. The CDR3 spells CSVDGRLAGGETQYF. In nucleotides, the CDR3 is TGCAGCGTTGATGGCAGGCTAGCGGGGGGGGAGACCCAGTACTTC.

This clone was recorded once. J is TRBJ1-5 and V is TRBV29-1; 11 nucleotides agree with TRBD1. Trimming at V came to 5 bases and at J to 2 bases, leaving 17 bases not matched to a gene. Germline CDR1 is SQVTM and CDR2 is ANQGSEA. The CDR3 consists of 19 residues. CDR3 sequence reads: CSVPTLTGQGAPGNQPQHF. Here the CDR3 DNA reads TGCAGCGTTCCCACTCTAACAGGACAGGGGGCGCCGGGCAATCAGCCCCAGCATTTT. Full variable domain (remainder filled in from reference TRBV29-1 and TRBJ1-5): SAVISQKPSRDICQRGTSLTIQCQVDSQVTMMFWYRQQPGQSLTLIATANQGSEATYESGFVIDKFPISRPNLTFSTLTVSNMSPEDSSIYLCSVPTLTGQGAPGNQPQHFGDGTRLSIL.

The V gene is TRBV11-2, the J gene TRBJ2-5, with TRBD2 matching 12 bases. Per the germline V gene, CDR1 is SGHAT and CDR2 is FQNNGV. J gave up 5 bases and V 2 bases, and 3 bases lay outside the gene matches. There are 15 residues in the CDR3. CDR3 amino acids: CASSLLAGGWETQYF. In DNA, the CDR3 is TGTGCCAGCAGCTTACTAGCGGGGGGGTGGGAGACCCAGTACTTC.

The table lists this clone with a few counts. The V call is TRBV30, the J call TRBJ2-5; 8 bases are shared with TRBD2. The DNA end lines up better with TRBJ2-7; the J call may be wrong. CDR3 length: 13 amino acids. The germline V gene encodes CDR1 GTSNPN and CDR2 SVGIG (reference sequence). CDR3 region: CAWSVGLAYEQYF. Written as DNA, the CDR3 is TGTGCCTGGAGTGTGGGACTAGCCTACGAGCAGTACTTC.

This chain uses TRBV19 with TRBJ2-7; no reliable D call. Germline loops: CDR1 LNHDA, CDR2 SQIVND (reference sequence). V was shortened by 7 bases and J by 4 bases, with 11 bases between the two germline ends. The CDR3 has 12 residues. The chain's CDR3 is CASTRGPYEQYF. CDR3 nucleotides: TGTGCCAGTACCAGAGGCCCGTACGAGCAGTACTTC.

Only a few counts were recorded for this clone. J is TRBJ1-4 and V is TRBV7-9; D is perhaps TRBD1 (5 bases). V was shortened by 3 bases and J by 7 bases, with 12 bases between the two germline ends. Germline CDR1 reads SEHNR; CDR2 reads FQNEAQ (reference sequence). The CDR3 has 14 residues. CDR3 DNA: TGTGCCAGCAGCTTGGGAGGGGAGATTGAAAAACTGTTTTTT. Translating it yields CASSLGGEIEKLFF.

This clone has ten or more counts. The rearrangement uses TRBV11-3 and TRBJ2-1, with a weak D call TRBD1 (5 bases). The CDR3 contains 15 residues. Per the germline V gene, CDR1 is SGHNT and CDR2 is YENEEA. V was cut by 0 bases and J by 4 bases, with 10 bases left in between. CDR3: CASSLDQAGYNEQFF. CDR3 nucleotide sequence: TGTGCCAGCAGCTTAGATCAGGCAGGGTACAATGAGCAGTTCTTC.